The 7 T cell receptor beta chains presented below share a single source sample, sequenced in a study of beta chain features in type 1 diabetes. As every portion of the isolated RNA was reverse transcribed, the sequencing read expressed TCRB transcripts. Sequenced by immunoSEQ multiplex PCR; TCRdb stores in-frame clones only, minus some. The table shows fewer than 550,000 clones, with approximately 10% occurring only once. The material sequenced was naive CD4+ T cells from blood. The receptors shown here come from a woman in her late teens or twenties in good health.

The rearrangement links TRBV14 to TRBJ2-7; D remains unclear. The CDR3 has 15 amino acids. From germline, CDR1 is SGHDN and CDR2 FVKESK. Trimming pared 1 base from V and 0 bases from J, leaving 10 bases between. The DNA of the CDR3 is TGTGCCAGCAGCCAAGGGTGGCCGGACTCCTACGAGCAGTACGTC. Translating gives CASSQGWPDSYEQYV.

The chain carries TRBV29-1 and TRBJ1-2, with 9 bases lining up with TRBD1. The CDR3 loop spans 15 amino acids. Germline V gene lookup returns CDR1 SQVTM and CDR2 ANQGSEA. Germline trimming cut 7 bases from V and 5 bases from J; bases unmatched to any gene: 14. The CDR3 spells CSEWPGDRASYGYTF. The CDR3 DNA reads TGCAGCGAGTGGCCCGGGGACAGGGCTTCATATGGCTACACCTTC.

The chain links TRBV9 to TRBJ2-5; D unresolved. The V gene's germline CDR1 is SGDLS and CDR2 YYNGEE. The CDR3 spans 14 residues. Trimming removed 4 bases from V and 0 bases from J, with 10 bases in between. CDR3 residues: CASSTRPYQETQYF. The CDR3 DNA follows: TGTGCCAGCAGCACTCGGCCGTACCAAGAGACCCAGTACTTC.

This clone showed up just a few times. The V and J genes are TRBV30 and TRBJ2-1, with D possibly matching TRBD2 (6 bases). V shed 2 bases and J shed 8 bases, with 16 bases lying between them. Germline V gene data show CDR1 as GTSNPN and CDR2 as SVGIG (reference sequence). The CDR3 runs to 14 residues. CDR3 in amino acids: CAWSSTRKGYEQFF. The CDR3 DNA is TGTGCCTGGAGTTCGACTAGAAAAGGTTATGAGCAGTTCTTC.

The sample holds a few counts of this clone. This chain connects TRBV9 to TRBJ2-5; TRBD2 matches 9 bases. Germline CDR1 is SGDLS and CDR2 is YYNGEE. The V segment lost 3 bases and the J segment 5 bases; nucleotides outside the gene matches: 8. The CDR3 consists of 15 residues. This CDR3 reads CASSGLAGGSETQYF. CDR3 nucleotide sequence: TGTGCCAGCAGCGGACTGGCGGGAGGGTCGGAGACCCAGTACTTC.

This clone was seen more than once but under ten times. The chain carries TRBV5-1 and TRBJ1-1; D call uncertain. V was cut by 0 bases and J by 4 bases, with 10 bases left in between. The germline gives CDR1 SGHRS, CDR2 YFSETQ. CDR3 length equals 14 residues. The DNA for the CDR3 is TGCGCCAGCAGCTTGGCTTCGGCGAGCACTGAAGCTTTCTTT. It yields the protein CASSLASASTEAFF.

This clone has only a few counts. CDR3 amino acids: CAWSRTRTSGSYNEQFF. The CDR3 DNA is TGTGCCTGGAGTCGAACCAGGACTAGCGGTTCCTACAATGAGCAGTTCTTC. The V call is TRBV30, the J call TRBJ2-1; 10 nucleotides match TRBD2. V lost 2 bases and J lost 1; bases outside the gene matches: 8. Germline loops: CDR1 GTSNPN, CDR2 SVGIG (reference sequence). CDR3 size: 17 residues.